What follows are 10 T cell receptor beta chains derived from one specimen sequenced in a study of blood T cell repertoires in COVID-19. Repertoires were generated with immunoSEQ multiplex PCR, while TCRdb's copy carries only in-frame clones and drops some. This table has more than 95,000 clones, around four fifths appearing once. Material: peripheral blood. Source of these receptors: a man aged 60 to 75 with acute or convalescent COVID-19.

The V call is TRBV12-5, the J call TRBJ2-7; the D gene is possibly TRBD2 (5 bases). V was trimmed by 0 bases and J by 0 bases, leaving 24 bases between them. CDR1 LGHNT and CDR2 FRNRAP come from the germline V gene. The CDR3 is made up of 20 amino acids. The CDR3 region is CASGLVTPGIIKPPSYEQYF. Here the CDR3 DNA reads TGTGCTAGTGGTTTGGTGACCCCCGGGATTATTAAGCCACCCTCCTACGAGCAGTACTTC. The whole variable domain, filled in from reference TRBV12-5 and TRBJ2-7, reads DARVTQTPRHKVTEMGQEVTMRCQPILGHNTVFWYRQTMMQGLELLAYFRNRAPLDDSGMPKDRFSAEMPDATLATLKIQPSEPRDSAVYFCASGLVTPGIIKPPSYEQYFGPGTRLTVT.

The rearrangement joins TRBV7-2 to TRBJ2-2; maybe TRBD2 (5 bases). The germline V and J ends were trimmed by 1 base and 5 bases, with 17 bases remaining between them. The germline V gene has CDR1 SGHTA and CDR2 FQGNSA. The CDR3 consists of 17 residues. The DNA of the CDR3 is TGTGCCAGCAGCTTAGTTGCTGGACTGCCGCCGACCGGGGAGCTGTTTTTT. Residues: CASSLVAGLPPTGELFF. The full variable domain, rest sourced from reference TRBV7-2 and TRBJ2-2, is GAGVSQSPSNKVTEKGKDVELRCDPISGHTALYWYRQSLGQGLEFLIYFQGNSAPDKSGLPSDRFSAERTGGSVSTLTIQRTQQEDSAVYLCASSLVAGLPPTGELFFGEGSRLTVL.

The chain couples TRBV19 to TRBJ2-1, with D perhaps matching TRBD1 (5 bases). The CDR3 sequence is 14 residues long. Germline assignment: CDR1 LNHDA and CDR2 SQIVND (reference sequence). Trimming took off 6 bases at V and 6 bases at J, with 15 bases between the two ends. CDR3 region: CASSPRQGGNEQFF. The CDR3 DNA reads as TGTGCCAGTAGCCCCCGGCAGGGCGGCAATGAGCAGTTCTTC.

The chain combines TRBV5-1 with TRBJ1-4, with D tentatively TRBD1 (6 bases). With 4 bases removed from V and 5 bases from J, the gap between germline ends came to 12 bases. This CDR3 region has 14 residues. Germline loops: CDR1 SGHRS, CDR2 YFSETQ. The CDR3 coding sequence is TGCGCCAGCAGCACCGGGACACCGAATGAAAAACTGTTTTTT. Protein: CASSTGTPNEKLFF.

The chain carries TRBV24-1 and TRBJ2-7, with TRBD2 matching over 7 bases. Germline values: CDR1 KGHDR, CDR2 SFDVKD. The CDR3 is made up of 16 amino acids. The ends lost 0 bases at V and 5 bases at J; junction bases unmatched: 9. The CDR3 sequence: CATSDLGLAAENEQYF. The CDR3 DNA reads TGTGCCACCAGTGATTTGGGGCTAGCGGCCGAGAACGAGCAGTACTTC.

The CDR3 spells CASSPGQFLYGYTF. CDR3 in DNA: TGTGCCAGCAGTCCGGGACAGTTTCTTTATGGCTACACCTTC. The V call is TRBV27, the J call TRBJ1-2; 7 bases agree with TRBD1. Germline CDR1 and CDR2: MNHEY and SMNVEV (reference sequence). The CDR3 loop spans 14 amino acids. The junction had 8 bases not matched to a gene; V was cut back by 5 bases and J by 5 bases.

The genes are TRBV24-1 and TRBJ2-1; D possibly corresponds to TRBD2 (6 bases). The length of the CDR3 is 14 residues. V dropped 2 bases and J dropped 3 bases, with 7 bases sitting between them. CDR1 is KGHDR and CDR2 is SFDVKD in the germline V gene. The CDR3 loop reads CATSDYGGYNEQFF. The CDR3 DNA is TGTGCCACCAGTGATTACGGGGGCTACAATGAGCAGTTCTTC.

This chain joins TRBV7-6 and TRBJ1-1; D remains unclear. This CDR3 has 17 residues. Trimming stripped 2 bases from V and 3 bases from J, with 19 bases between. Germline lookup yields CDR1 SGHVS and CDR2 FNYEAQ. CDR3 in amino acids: CASSLSWRERADTEAFF. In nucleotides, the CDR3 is TGTGCCAGCAGCTTAAGCTGGAGAGAGAGGGCGGACACTGAAGCTTTCTTT.

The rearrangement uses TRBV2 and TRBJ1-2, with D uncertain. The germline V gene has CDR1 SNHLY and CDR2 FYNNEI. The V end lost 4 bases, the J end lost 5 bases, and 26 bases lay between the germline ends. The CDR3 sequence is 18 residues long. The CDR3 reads CASSVKEAREGLRYGYTF. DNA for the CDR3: TGTGCCAGCAGTGTCAAGGAGGCACGCGAGGGATTGAGGTATGGCTACACCTTC.

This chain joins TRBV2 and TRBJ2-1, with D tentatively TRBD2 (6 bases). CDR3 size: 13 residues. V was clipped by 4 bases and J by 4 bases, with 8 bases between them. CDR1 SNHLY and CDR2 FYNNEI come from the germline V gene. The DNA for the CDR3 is TGTGCCAGCAGTGCCCGGGAGTACAATGAGCAGTTCTTC. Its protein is CASSAREYNEQFF.